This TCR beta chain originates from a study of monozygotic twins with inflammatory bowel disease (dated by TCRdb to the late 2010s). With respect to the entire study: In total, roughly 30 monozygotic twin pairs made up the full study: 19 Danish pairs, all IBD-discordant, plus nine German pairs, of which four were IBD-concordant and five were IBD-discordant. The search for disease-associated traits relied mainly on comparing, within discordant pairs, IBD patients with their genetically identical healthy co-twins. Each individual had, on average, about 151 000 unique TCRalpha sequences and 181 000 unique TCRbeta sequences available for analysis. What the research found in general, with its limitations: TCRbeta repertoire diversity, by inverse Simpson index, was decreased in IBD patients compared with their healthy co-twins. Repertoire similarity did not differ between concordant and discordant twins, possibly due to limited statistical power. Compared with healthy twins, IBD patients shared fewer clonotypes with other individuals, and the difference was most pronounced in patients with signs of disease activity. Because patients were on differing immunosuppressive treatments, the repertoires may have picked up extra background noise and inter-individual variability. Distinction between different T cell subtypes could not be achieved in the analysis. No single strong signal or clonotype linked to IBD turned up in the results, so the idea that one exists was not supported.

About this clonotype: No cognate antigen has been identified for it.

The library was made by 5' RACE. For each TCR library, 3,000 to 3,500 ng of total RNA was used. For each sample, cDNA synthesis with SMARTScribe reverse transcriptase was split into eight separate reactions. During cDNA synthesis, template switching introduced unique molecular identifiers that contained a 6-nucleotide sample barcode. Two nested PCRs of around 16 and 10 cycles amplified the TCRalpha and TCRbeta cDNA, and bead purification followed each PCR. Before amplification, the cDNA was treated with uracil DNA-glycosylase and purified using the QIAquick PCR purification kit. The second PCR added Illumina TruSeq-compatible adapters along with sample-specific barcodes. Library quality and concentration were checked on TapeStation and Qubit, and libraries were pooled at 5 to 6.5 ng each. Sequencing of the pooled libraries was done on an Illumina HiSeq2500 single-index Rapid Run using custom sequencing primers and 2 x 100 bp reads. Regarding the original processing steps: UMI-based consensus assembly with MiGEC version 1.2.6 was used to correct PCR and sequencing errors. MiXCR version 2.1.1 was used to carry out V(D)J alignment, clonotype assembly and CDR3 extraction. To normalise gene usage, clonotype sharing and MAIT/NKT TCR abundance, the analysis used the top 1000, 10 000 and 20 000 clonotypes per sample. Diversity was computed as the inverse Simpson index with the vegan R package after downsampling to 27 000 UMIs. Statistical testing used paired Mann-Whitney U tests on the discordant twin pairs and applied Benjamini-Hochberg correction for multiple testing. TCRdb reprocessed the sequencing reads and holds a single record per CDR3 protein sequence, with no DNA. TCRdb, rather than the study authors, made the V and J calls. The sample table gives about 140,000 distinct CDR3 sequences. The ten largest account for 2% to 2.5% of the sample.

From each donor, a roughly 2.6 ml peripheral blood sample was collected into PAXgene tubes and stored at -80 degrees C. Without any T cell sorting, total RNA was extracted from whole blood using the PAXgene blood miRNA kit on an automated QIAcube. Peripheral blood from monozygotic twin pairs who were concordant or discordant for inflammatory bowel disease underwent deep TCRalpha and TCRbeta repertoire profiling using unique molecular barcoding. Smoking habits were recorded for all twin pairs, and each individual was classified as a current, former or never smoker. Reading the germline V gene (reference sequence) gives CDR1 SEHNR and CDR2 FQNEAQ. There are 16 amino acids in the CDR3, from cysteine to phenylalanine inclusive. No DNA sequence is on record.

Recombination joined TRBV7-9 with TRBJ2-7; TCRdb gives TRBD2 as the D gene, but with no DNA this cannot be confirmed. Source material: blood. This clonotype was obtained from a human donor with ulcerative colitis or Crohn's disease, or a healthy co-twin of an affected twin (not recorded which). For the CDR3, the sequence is CASSIPRGPPPYEQYF.